The rows below give T cell receptor beta chains drawn from one sample of a study of blood T cell repertoires in COVID-19. TCRdb's table, derived via immunoSEQ multiplex PCR, lists solely in-frame clones and lacks some. The data contain about 370,000 clones, roughly 90% of them singletons. The source material was peripheral blood. Source of these receptors: a woman aged 25 to 45 with COVID-19, enrolled during active disease. Both conserved end residues are part of each CDR3. A D gene is named only where the DNA matches it firmly. Expanded clones get a size class; other rows say once, few or many, or leave the size out.

>.|TRBV11-2|.|TRBJ2-1
TGTGCCAGCAGCCATATGGGGACACAGTACAATGAGCAGTTCTTC
CASSHMGTQYNEQFF
>.|TRBV7-9|.|TRBJ1-2
TGTGCCAGCAGCTCGCCGGGGGGTAGGAACTATGGCTACACCTTC
CASSSPGGRNYGYTF
>.|TRBV11-3|.|TRBJ1-3
TGTGCCAGCACCCTAGAACATCACTCTGGAAACACCATATATTTT
CASTLEHHSGNTIYF
>.|TRBV5-6|.|TRBJ2-3
TGTGCCAGCAGCTTGGCCACTTTTAGCACAGATACGCAGTATTTT
CASSLATFSTDTQYF
>once|TRBV3-1/TRBV3-2|TRBD1|TRBJ2-1
TGTGCCAGCAGCCAGGCTGACTCGGGACAGGGGGCTACGAGCTCCTACAATGAGCAGTTCTTC
CASSQADSGQGATSSYNEQFF
>.|TRBV27|TRBD1|TRBJ1-5
TGTGCCAGCAGTTCCCTTACAGGGGGCTTTGGCAATCAGCCCCAGCATTTT
CASSSLTGGFGNQPQHF
>.|TRBV24-1|TRBD1|TRBJ2-2
TGTGCCACCAGTGATCTGGGACAGGGGTTCGCCGGGGAGCTGTTTTTT
CATSDLGQGFAGELFF
>.|TRBV11-3|.|TRBJ2-1
TGTGCCAGCACCCCGGGGATGGACTACAATGAGCAGTTCTTC
CASTPGMDYNEQFF
>.|TRBV6-1|TRBD1|TRBJ2-7
TGTGCCAGCAGTGATTATAGGGACAGCTACGAGCAGTACTTC
CASSDYRDSYEQYF
>.|TRBV12-3/TRBV12-4|.|TRBJ2-7
TGTGCCAGCAGAGCCGGGGTGGACGAGCAGTACTTC
CASRAGVDEQYF
>.|TRBV5-1|TRBD2|TRBJ2-7
TGCGCCAGCAGCCAAGGACTAGCCGCTGTGCAGTACTTC
CASSQGLAAVQYF
>.|TRBV7-8|.|TRBJ2-3
TGTGCCAGCAGCTTAGGGGCCACAGATACGCAGTATTTT
CASSLGATDTQYF
>.|TRBV5-5|TRBD1|TRBJ2-1
TGTGCCACCAGCCCAGGGACAGATTACAATGAGCAGTTCTTC
CATSPGTDYNEQFF
>.|TRBV29-1|TRBD1|TRBJ2-6
TGCAGCGTTGGTCCGGCAGGGGGTTGGTCTGGGGCCAACGTCCTGACTTTC
CSVGPAGGWSGANVLTF
>.|TRBV7-2|.|TRBJ1-3
TGTGCCAGCAGCTTGGCAGGCTCTGGAAACACCATATATTTT
CASSLAGSGNTIYF
>once|TRBV5-1|.|TRBJ1-6
TGCGCCAGCGCTTCCAGGATGGGGACCGCGGGGGCCCTCCACTTT
CASASRMGTAGALHF
>.|TRBV25-1|.|TRBJ2-5
TGTGCCAGCAGTGACGGGGAGACCCAGTACTTC
CASSDGETQYF
>.|TRBV7-2|TRBD2|TRBJ2-3
TGTGCCAGCAGCCTTAACCTAGCGGGGATTGGAGATACGCAGTATTTT
CASSLNLAGIGDTQYF
>.|TRBV5-5|.|TRBJ2-1
TGTGCCAGCAGCCCCAGACAGACATACAATGAGCAGTTCTTC
CASSPRQTYNEQFF
>.|TRBV6-2/TRBV6-3|.|TRBJ2-7
TGTGCCAGCAGTGGGCAGACCTACGAGCAGTACTTC
CASSGQTYEQYF
>.|TRBV4-2|.|TRBJ2-3
TGTGCCAGCAGCCAAGGGTGGCGGGGATTCACAGATACGCAGTATTTT
CASSQGWRGFTDTQYF
>.|TRBV4-3|TRBD1|TRBJ1-2
TGCGCCAGCAGCCAGACTCTGGGCAGGGGGCAAATTAACTATGGCTACACCTTC
CASSQTLGRGQINYGYTF
>.|TRBV5-4|TRBD1|TRBJ2-3
TGTGCCAGCAGCTTGGCTGGACAGGGGGCGACAGATACGCAGTATTTT
CASSLAGQGATDTQYF
>.|TRBV11-2|.|TRBJ2-3
TGTGCCAGCAGCTTAGTATCAGGGCTTGGGTCAGATACGCAGTATTTT
CASSLVSGLGSDTQYF
>few|TRBV7-2|.|TRBJ1-5
TGTGCCAGCAGCTTATACAGGGCGGGTCAGCCCCAGCATTTT
CASSLYRAGQPQHF
>.|TRBV10-3|TRBD1|TRBJ1-1
TGTGCCATCAGTGGGACAGGGAACGTGAACACTGAAGCTTTCTTT
CAISGTGNVNTEAFF